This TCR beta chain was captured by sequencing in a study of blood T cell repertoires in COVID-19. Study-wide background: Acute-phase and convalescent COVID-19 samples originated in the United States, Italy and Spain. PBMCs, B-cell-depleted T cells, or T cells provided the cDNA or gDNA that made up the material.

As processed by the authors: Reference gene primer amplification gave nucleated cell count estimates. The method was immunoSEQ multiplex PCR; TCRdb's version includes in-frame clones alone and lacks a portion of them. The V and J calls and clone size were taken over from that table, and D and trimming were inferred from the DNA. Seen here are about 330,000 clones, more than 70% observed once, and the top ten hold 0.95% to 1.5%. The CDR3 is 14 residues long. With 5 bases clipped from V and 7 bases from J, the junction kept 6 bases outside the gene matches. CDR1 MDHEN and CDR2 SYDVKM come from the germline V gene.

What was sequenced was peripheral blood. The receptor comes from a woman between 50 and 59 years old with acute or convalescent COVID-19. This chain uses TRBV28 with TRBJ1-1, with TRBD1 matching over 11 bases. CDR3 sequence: CASSQPGQGDEAFF. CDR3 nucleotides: TGTGCCAGCAGTCAACCGGGACAGGGGGATGAAGCTTTCTTT.